The clone carrying this T cell receptor (beta chain) is a singleton in its sample. Its matching antigen is unknown. TCRdb keeps only in-frame clones here, not all; method: immunoSEQ multiplex PCR. The sample contains approximately 100,000 clones, about nine tenths of which appear only once. Between the trimmed V and J ends, which lost 0 bases and 6 bases, there was a span of 11 bases. This CDR3 region has 14 residues. CDR1 and CDR2 from the germline V gene are MNHNY and SVGAGI (reference sequence). During the collection period, no donor immune events like infections were recorded. The data were obtained in a study of identifying expanded T cells in peripheral blood. Points from the study as a whole: Variance in clone template counts between approximately two-week samples significantly increased with total template count across all healthy donors. About 1.2 clones differed between technical replicates, versus about 16 and 19 over time.

V gene TRBV6-6 combines with J gene TRBJ1-1, with a possible D match to TRBD1 (6 bases). The sequence derives from a person aged 18 to 70 in good health. The specimen sequenced was blood. The CDR3 region has the DNA TGTGCCAGCAGTTACTCGGAGGGGGTCGCTGAAGCTTTCTTT. Translated, it gives CASSYSEGVAEAFF.